Sequencing of this T cell receptor beta chain was carried out in a study of cytomegalovirus exposure and HLA in healthy donors. With 60 Vbeta and 13 Jbeta primers, the PCR was carried out. The assay was immunoSEQ multiplex PCR, and TCRdb's table has in-frame clones only and misses some. The sample yields roughly 100,000 clones, about four fifths seen once. Per the germline V gene, CDR1 is MNHEY and CDR2 is SMNVEV (reference sequence). V was pared by 9 bases and J by 0 bases, with 21 bases between. The CDR3 sequence is 16 residues long. The chain recombines TRBV27 with TRBJ2-7; maybe TRBD1 (5 bases). This sequence was found in a young man in good health and CMV-seronegative. The sequencing sample was made of PBMCs. The CDR3 coding sequence is TGTGCCAGGCCCCTTATCGGGCAGGGATTCTCCTACGAGCAGTACTTC. It encodes CARPLIGQGFSYEQYF.